This T cell receptor beta chain was retrieved from a study of CD8 T cells in ankylosing spondylitis (dated by TCRdb to about 2017). With regard to the full study: The study set out to find disease-linked TCR variants by profiling T cell receptor beta repertoires in ankylosing spondylitis patients and healthy donors. The whole study cohort included over a hundred healthy donors and about two dozen ankylosing spondylitis patients. Samples of peripheral blood were taken, and for ankylosing spondylitis patients, synovial fluid was collected as well.

TCRdb records Illumina HiSeq 2500 as the sequencer. Quantitative 5'-RACE with molecular barcodes was used to prepare TCR beta libraries. Regarding the original processing steps: To identify disease-linked TCR variants, a new computational method was used, one built on a probabilistic model of VDJ rearrangement. TCRdb reprocessing: public reads trimmed at Q25 with fastp, clones called with MiXCR, in-frame beta chains kept. Rows matching on CDR3 protein sequence are summarized as one entry with the most common DNA and genes. The V and J calls, along with clone size, are taken from TCRdb and not from the paper's own processing. The sample data list 150,000 to 200,000 distinct CDR3 sequences, and over 10% of these were observed just once. The ten top clones hold approximately 10% of the sample. Broad study findings and their caveats: Significant enrichment of the disease-linked clones was reported in matched synovial fluid samples from ankylosing spondylitis patients. A CD8+ phenotype was shown by the disease-linked clones, which were found at relatively low frequencies in peripheral blood. A TCR beta motif of eight highly homologous amino acid variants appeared characteristic of blood from ankylosing spondylitis patients. Some of the motif variants had been reported before in the synovial fluid and blood of reactive arthritis patients, a finding that suggests common disease-initiation mechanisms.

Comments on this clonotype: Its antigen remains undetermined. Base qualities are missing; no much larger clone stands one base away.

The CDR3 measures 24 amino acids from cysteine to phenylalanine. The DNA shown is the 72-base CDR3, in frame from base 1. V was cut back by 1 base and J by 0 bases, leaving a gap of 35 bases between them. CDR1 SGHRS and CDR2 YFSETQ were looked up in the germline V gene. This sequence uses TRBV5-1 and TRBJ2-1; the D gene is perhaps TRBD2, from 7 matching bases. Sequenced material: blood, either unsorted or a sorted T cell fraction (not recorded which). The source is a female donor with ankylosing spondylitis or in good health (not recorded which). The sequenced DNA is TGCGCCAGCAGCTTGTCTGGGACTACTAGGGCGCGGGGGCTCTCCCTCATCTCCTACAATGAGCAGTTCTTC. It specifies CASSLSGTTRARGLSLISYNEQFF.